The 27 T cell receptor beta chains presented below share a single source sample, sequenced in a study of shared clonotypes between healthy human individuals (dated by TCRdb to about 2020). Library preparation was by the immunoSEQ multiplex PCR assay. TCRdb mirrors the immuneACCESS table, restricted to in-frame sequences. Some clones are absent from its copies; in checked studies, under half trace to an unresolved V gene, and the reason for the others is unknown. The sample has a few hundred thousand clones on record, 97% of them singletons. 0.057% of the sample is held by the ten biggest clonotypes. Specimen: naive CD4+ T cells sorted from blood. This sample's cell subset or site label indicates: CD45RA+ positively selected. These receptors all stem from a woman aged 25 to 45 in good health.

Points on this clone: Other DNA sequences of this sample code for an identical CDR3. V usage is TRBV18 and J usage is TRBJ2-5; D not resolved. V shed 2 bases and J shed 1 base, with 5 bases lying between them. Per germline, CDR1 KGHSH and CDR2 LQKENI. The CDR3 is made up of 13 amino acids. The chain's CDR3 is CASSPNSQETQYF. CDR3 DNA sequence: TGTGCCAGCTCACCAAACTCCCAAGAGACCCAGTACTTC. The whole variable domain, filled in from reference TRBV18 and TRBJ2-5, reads NAGVMQNPRHLVRRRGQEARLRCSPMKGHSHVYWYRQLPEEGLKFMVYLQKENIIDESGMPKERFSAEFPKEGPSILRIQQVVRGDSAAYFCASSPNSQETQYFGPGTRLLVL.

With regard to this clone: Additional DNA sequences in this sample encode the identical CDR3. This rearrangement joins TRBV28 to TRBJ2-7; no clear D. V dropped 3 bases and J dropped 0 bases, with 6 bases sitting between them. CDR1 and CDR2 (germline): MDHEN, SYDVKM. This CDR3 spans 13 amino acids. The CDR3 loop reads CASSFLVSYEQYF. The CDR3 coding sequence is TGTGCCAGCAGTTTCCTCGTCTCCTACGAGCAGTACTTC.

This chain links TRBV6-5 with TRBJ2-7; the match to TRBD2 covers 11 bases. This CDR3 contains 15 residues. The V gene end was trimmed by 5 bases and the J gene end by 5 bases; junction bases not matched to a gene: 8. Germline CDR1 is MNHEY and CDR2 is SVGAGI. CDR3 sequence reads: CASSRTSGSAHEQYF. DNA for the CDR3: TGTGCCAGCAGTCGAACTAGCGGGAGTGCCCACGAGCAGTACTTC.

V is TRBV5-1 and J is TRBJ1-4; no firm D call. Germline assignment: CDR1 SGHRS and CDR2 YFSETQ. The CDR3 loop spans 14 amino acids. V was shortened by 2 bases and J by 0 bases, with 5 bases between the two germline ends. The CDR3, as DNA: TGCGCCAGCAGCTTATCCTCAACTAATGAAAAACTGTTTTTT. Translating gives CASSLSSTNEKLFF.

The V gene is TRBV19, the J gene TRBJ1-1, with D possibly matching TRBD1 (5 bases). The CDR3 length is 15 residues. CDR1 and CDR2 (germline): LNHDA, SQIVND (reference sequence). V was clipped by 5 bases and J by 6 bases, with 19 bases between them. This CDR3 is CASSPPAGKKPEAFF. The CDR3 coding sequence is TGTGCCAGTAGTCCCCCGGCAGGGAAAAAGCCTGAAGCTTTCTTT.

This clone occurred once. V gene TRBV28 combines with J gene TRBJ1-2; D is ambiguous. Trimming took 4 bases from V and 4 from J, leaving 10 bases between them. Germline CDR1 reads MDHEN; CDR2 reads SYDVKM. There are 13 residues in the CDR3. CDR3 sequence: CASSSSGVYGYTF. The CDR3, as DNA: TGTGCCAGCAGTTCGTCGGGCGTCTATGGCTACACCTTC.

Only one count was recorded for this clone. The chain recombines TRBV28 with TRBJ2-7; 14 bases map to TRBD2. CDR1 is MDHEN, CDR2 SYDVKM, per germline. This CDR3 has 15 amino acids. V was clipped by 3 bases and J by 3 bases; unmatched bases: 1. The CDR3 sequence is CASSLGLAGVYEQYF. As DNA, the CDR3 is TGTGCCAGCAGTTTGGGACTAGCGGGAGTCTACGAGCAGTACTTC. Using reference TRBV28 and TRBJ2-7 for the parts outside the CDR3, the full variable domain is DVKVTQSSRYLVKRTGEKVFLECVQDMDHENMFWYRQDPGLGLRLIYFSYDVKMKEKGDIPEGYSVSREKKERFSLILESASTNQTSMYLCASSLGLAGVYEQYFGPGTRLTVT.

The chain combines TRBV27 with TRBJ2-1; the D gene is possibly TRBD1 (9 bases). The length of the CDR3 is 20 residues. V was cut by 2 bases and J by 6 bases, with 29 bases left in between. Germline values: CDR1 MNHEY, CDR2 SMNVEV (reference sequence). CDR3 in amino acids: CASSLVGQGTSGHHTNEQFF. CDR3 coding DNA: TGTGCCAGCAGTTTAGTGGGACAGGGTACTAGCGGCCACCACACCAATGAGCAGTTCTTC.

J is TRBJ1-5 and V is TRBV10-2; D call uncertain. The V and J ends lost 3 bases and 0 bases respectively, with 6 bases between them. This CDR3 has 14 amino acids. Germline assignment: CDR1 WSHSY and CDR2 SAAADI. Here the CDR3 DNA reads TGCGCCAGCAGTGACAGAAATAGCAATCAGCCCCAGCATTTT. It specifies CASSDRNSNQPQHF.

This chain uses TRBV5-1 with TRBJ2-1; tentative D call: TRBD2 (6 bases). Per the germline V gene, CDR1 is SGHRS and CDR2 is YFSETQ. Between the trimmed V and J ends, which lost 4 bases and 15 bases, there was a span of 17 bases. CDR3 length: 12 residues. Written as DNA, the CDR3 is TGCGCCAGCAGCCCCCATATGGAGGGTTTGTTCTTC. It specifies CASSPHMEGLFF.

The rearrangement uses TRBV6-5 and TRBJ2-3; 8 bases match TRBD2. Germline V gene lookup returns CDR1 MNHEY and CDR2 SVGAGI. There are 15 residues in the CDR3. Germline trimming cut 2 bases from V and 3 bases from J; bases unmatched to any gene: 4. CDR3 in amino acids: CASSYSTSGTDTQYF. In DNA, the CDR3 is TGTGCCAGCAGTTACAGTACTAGCGGAACAGATACGCAGTATTTT.

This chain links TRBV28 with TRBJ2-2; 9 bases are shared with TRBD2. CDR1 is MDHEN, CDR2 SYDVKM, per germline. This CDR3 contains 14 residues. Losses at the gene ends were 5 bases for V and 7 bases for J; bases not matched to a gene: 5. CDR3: CASSVAGAGGELFF. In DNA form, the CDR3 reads TGTGCCAGCAGTGTAGCGGGAGCGGGCGGGGAGCTGTTTTTT.

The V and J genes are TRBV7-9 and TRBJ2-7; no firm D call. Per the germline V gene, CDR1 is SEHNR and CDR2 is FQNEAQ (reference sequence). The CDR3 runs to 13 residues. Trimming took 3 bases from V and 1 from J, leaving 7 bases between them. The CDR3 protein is CASSLRASYEQYF. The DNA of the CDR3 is TGTGCCAGCAGCTTGAGAGCATCCTACGAGCAGTACTTC.

This chain's CDR3 is CASSRQGGSYGYTF. CDR3 bases: TGTGCCAGTAGTCGACAGGGCGGGAGCTATGGCTACACCTTC. The chain couples TRBV19 to TRBJ1-2; 7 bases map to TRBD1. Germline values: CDR1 LNHDA, CDR2 SQIVND (reference sequence). The ends lost 5 bases at V and 4 bases at J; junction bases unmatched: 7. This CDR3 has 14 amino acids.

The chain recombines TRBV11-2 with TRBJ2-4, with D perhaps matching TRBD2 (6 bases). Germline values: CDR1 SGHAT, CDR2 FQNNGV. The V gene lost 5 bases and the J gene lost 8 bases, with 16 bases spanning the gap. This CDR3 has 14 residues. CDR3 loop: CASSPPGGADIQYF. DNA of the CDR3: TGTGCCAGCAGCCCCCCCGGGGGTGCGGACATTCAGTACTTC. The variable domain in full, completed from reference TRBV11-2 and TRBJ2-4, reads EAGVAQSPRYKIIEKRQSVAFWCNPISGHATLYWYQQILGQGPKLLIQFQNNGVVDDSQLPKDRFSAERLKGVDSTLKIQPAKLEDSAVYLCASSPPGGADIQYFGAGTRLSVL.

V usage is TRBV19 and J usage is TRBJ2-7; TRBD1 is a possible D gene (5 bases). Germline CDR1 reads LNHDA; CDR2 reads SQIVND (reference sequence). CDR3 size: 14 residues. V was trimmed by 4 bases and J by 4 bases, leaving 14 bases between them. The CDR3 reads CASSSGASPYEQYF. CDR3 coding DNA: TGTGCCAGTAGTAGTGGGGCATCTCCGTACGAGCAGTACTTC.

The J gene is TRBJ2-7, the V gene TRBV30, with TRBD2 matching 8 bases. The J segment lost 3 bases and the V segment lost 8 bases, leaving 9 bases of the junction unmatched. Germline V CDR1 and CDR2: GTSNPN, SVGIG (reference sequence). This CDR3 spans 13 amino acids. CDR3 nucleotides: TGTGCCGGCGCACGGACTAGCTACTACGAGCAGTACTTC. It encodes CAGARTSYYEQYF.

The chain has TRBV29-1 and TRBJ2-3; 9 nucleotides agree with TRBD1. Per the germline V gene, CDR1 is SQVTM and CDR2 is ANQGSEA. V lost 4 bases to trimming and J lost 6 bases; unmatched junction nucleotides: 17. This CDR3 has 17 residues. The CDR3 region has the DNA TGCAGCGTTGGAAGGTTTTGGCGGGACAGGGTGTCCGATACGCAGTATTTT. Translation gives CSVGRFWRDRVSDTQYF.

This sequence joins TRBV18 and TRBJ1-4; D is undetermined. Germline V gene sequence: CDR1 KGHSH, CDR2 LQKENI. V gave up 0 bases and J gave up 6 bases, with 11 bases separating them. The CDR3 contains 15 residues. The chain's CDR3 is CASSPPTGHYEKLFF. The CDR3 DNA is TGTGCCAGCTCACCACCCACGGGCCACTATGAAAAACTGTTTTTT.

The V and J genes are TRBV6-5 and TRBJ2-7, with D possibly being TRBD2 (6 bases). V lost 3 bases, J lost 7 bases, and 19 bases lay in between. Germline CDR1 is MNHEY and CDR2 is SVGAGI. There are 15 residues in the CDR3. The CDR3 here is CASSYEGRGGGEQYF. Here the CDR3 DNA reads TGTGCCAGCAGTTATGAGGGCCGAGGTGGGGGGGAGCAGTACTTC.

The CDR3 loop is CASSHGDYEQYF. CDR3 nucleotides: TGCGCCAGCAGCCATGGAGACTACGAGCAGTACTTC. This chain uses TRBV5-1 with TRBJ2-7; D gene ambiguous. V was pared by 4 bases and J by 3 bases, with 8 bases between. CDR1 and CDR2 from the germline V gene are SGHRS and YFSETQ. The length of the CDR3 is 12 residues.

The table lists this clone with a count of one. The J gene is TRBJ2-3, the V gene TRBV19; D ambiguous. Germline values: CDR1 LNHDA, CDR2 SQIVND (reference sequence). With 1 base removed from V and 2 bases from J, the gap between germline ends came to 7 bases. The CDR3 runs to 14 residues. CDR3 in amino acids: CASSIVVNTDTQYF. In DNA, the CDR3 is TGTGCCAGTAGTATAGTGGTGAACACAGATACGCAGTATTTT. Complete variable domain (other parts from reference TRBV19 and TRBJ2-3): DGGITQSPKYLFRKEGQNVTLSCEQNLNHDAMYWYRQDPGQGLRLIYYSQIVNDFQKGDIAEGYSVSREKKESFPLTVTSAQKNPTAFYLCASSIVVNTDTQYFGPGTRLTVL.

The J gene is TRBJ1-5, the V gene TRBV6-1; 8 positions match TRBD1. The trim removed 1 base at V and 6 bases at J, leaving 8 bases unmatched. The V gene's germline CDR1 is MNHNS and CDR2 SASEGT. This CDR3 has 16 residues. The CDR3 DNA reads TGTGCCAGCAGTGAAGAGAAACAGGGGGTCCGTCAGCCCCAGCATTTT. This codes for CASSEEKQGVRQPQHF.

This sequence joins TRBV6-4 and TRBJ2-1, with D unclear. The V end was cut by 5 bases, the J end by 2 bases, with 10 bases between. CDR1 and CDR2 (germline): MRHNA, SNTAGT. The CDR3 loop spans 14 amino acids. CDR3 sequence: CASSTAVPYNEQFF. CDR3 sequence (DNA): TGTGCCAGCAGTACAGCCGTACCCTACAATGAGCAGTTCTTC.

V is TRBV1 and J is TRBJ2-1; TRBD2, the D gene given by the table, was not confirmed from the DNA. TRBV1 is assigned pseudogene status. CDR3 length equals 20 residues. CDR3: CTSSQDWDSGRSSSYNEQFF. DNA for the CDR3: TGCACCAGCAGCCAAGATTGGGATAGCGGGAGGTCGAGCTCCTACAATGAGCAGTTCTTC.

CDR3 in DNA: TGTGCCAGCAGCCCCCGACTAGCGGGAGACACAGATACGCAGTATTTT. Translated, it gives CASSPRLAGDTDTQYF. The rearrangement joins TRBV7-9 to TRBJ2-3, with 12 bases identical to TRBD2. Germline trimming cut 5 bases from V and 2 bases from J; bases unmatched to any gene: 5. This CDR3 is 16 amino acids long. The germline gives CDR1 SEHNR, CDR2 FQNEAQ (reference sequence). Filled out from reference TRBV7-9 and TRBJ2-3, the complete variable domain reads DTGVSQNPRHKITKRGQNVTFRCDPISEHNRLYWYRQTLGQGPEFLTYFQNEAQLEKSRLLSDRFSAERPKGSFSTLEIQRTEQGDSAMYLCASSPRLAGDTDTQYFGPGTRLTVL.

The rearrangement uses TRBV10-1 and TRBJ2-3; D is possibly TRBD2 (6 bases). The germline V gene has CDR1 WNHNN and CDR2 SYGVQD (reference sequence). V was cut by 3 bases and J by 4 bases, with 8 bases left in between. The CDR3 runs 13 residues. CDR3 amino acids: CASSEAGPDTQYF. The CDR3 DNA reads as TGCGCCAGCAGTGAAGCGGGTCCAGATACGCAGTATTTT.